This T cell receptor (beta chain) was sequenced for a study of Tregs in tolerant kidney transplant recipients. On the study more broadly: Mixed chimerism was transient after nonmyeloablative marrow transplants from related graft donors.

The CDR3 consists of 13 residues. V lost 10 bases and J lost 3; bases outside the gene matches: 9. Germline V gene data show CDR1 as ENHRY and CDR2 as SYGVKD. Generated by immunoSEQ multiplex PCR, the TCRdb table keeps only in-frame clones and is missing some. This sample has about 100,000 clones, with about 90% found just once. This chain uses TRBV10-3 with TRBJ2-7, with 7 bases fitting TRBD2. The sequencing here drew on CD4+ T cells from blood, taken before the transplant. The clonotype comes from a human donor who received a combined kidney and bone marrow transplant. The CDR3 region is CATRSGKFYEQYF. DNA of the CDR3: TGTGCCACCCGAAGCGGGAAGTTCTACGAGCAGTACTTC.